This T cell receptor beta chain is from a study of cytotoxic CD8 clonotypes in ibrutinib-treated CLL (dated by TCRdb to the early 2020s). At the level of the whole study: In this cohort, approximately 15 patients were treatment-naive and ten to eleven were relapsed/refractory, while around 18 had unmutated IGHV. Responses were partial in some 24 patients and complete in 2; after median approximately 5.5 years follow-up, some 15 stayed in remission and about twelve progressed. Response samples were taken after a median of roughly eleven months on treatment, ranging from about 6 to 40 months. An average of roughly 250,000 productive templates and approximately 90,000 productive rearrangements was obtained per sample. Of the approximately 86 participants in the trial, about 26 had longitudinal samples available. Cryopreserved peripheral blood mononuclear cells were collected at three points: before therapy, at response, and at either sustained remission or disease progression. Every remission and progressive disease sample was obtained while ibrutinib was still being received by the patients. The paper's findings and limits, for the study overall: An increase in clonality was observed at ibrutinib response, with clonality remaining stable during sustained remission and falling back toward baseline at progression. Baseline clonality exceeded that of age-matched healthy donors and correlated strongly with circulating CD8+ T-cell counts. Sampling times were not matched between patients in sustained remission and patients whose disease was progressing, and lymph node repertoires were not examined. Public clonotypes were found to be uncommon and were observed to contract or remain stable during treatment; the increase in clonality was shown to reflect expansion of private clonotypes at ibrutinib response.

Comment on this clone: Its antigen remains undetermined. Base qualities were left out, and no much larger clone turns up one base away.

The time point label, read with the paper, signifies: approximately 25 months on ibrutinib. For TCR beta library preparation, roughly 1.8 micrograms of genomic DNA was extracted from cryopreserved PBMCs. Longitudinal blood samples from CLL patients receiving ibrutinib monotherapy were subjected to high-throughput TCR beta sequencing. The patients took part in an open-label, single-center phase 2 trial of ibrutinib monotherapy. The CDR3 numbers 16 residues from cysteine through phenylalanine. The CDR3 DNA has 48 bases and is translated from base 1. Unmatched junction bases come to 15, with V trimmed by 4 bases and J by 6 bases. Per the germline V gene, MGHRA is the CDR1 and YSYEKL is the CDR2. A MiSeq instrument was used for deep resolution sequencing, which targeted depths ranging from 1 in 1 million up to 1 in 200,000 T cells, with coverage averaging 10x for each clonotype. The immunoSEQ hsTCRB Kit was used to generate the TCR beta libraries. The study's processing was this. The data were analyzed with ImmunoSEQ Analyzer and ImmunoSEQ Data Assistant, and V, D and J gene assignments followed IMGT definitions. Clonality was computed as one minus normalized Shannon entropy of productive rearrangement frequencies, ranging from 0 to 1. Public clonotype analysis was restricted to overrepresented clonotypes comprising at least 0.05% of each patient's repertoire. Repertoires from some twelve age-matched healthy donors in immuneACCESS were used as clonality controls. The source is immuneACCESS, and TCRdb retained only in-frame sequences with V and J called. Part of the clones is not carried over; for the studies checked, unresolved V genes explain less than half of this, and the remainder is unexplained. From that table come the V and J calls and clone size; the DNA was used to work out D and trimming. This sample gives 20,000 to 25,000 clones in total; about 72% of them show up just once. The ten largest clones capture around 30% of the sample.

The chain couples TRBV4-1 to TRBJ2-7; 7 central bases correspond to TRBD1. Here the sequenced sample was PBMCs, taken after 24 months of ibrutinib treatment. The clonotype comes from a human donor with chronic lymphocytic leukemia. The CDR3 amino acid sequence is: CASSPQEGGGSGEQYF. The DNA sequence is TGCGCCAGCAGCCCCCAGGAAGGGGGCGGTTCGGGCGAGCAGTACTTC.